The rows below give T cell receptor beta chains drawn from one sample of a study of control samples from healthy donors and cancer patients. The repertoire was sequenced with immunoSEQ multiplex PCR; TCRdb's copy has only in-frame clones and lacks some. The sample comprises about 92,000 clones, 82% of which are singletons, and over 7.5% rests with the top ten. The sequenced material came from blood. All receptors derive from a woman in her sixties or seventies in good health. The CDR3 runs from the conserved cysteine through the conserved F or W. A D gene is named only where the DNA matches it firmly. Size values are once, few and many counts, or a class for expanded clones, and some rows have none.

v_call	clone_size	j_call	d_call	cdr3_aa	cdr3_nt
TRBV6-2/TRBV6-3	.	TRBJ1-1	.	CASSGHMNTEAFF	TGTGCCAGCAGTGGACATATGAACACTGAAGCTTTCTTT
TRBV5-1	.	TRBJ2-7	.	CASSLRVTDYEQYF	TGCGCCAGCAGCTTAAGAGTGACTGACTACGAGCAGTACTTC
TRBV2	.	TRBJ1-2	.	CASSGGDYGYTF	TGTGCCAGCAGTGGGGGGGACTATGGCTACACCTTC
TRBV6-2/TRBV6-3	.	TRBJ1-1	.	CASSRSGWTEAFF	TGTGCCAGCAGTAGGTCCGGATGGACTGAAGCTTTCTTT
TRBV14	.	TRBJ1-1	.	CASSRERMTEAFF	TGTGCCAGCAGCCGGGAGAGGATGACTGAAGCTTTCTTT
TRBV2	.	TRBJ2-1	.	CASSWGAGLSSYNEQFF	TGTGCCAGCAGTTGGGGGGCGGGCCTAAGCTCCTACAATGAGCAGTTCTTC
TRBV6-1	.	TRBJ1-5	.	CASSEVLNYQPQHF	TGTGCCAGCAGTGAAGTACTGAACTATCAGCCCCAGCATTTT
TRBV4-1	.	TRBJ1-5	.	CASSQAIQESNQPQHF	TGCGCCAGCAGCCAGGCAATCCAGGAGTCCAATCAGCCCCAGCATTTT
TRBV19	.	TRBJ1-3	TRBD1	CASSRTGASGNTIYF	TGTGCCAGTAGTAGGACAGGGGCCTCTGGAAACACCATATATTTT
TRBV28	few	TRBJ2-1	TRBD2	CASSLRLAGVSEQFF	TGTGCCAGCAGCCTACGACTAGCGGGAGTTTCTGAGCAGTTCTTC
TRBV12-3/TRBV12-4	.	TRBJ1-2	.	CASSSGAYGYTF	TGTGCCAGCAGTTCCGGGGCCTATGGCTACACCTTC
TRBV3-1/TRBV3-2	.	TRBJ2-1	TRBD2	CASSRLAVYNEQFF	TGTGCCAGCAGCCGACTAGCGGTCTACAATGAGCAGTTCTTC
TRBV19	few	TRBJ1-2	.	CASSIDPRRNGYTF	TGTGCCAGTAGTATAGATCCCAGGAGAAATGGCTACACCTTC
TRBV3-1/TRBV3-2	.	TRBJ2-7	TRBD2	CASSQGPGTSGGALYEQYF	TGTGCCAGCAGCCAAGGTCCCGGGACTAGCGGGGGGGCCTTATACGAGCAGTACTTC
TRBV6-2/TRBV6-3	.	TRBJ1-2	.	CASSYGRRVEYGYTF	TGTGCCAGCAGTTACGGGCGCAGGGTTGAATATGGCTACACCTTC